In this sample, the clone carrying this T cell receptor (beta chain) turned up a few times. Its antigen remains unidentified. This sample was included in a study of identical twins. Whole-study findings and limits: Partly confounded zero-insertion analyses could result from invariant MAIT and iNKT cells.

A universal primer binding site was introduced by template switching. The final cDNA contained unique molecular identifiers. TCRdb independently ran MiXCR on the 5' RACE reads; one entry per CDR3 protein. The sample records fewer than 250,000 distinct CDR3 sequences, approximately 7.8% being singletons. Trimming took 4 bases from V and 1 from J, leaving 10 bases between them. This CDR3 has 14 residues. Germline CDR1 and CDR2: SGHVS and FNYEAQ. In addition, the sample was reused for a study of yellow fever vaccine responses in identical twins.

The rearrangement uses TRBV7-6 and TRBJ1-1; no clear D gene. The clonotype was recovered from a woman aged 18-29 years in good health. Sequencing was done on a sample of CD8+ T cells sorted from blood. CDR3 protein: CASSWGAPNTEAFF. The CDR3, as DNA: TGTGCCAGCAGCTGGGGAGCCCCGAACACTGAAGCTTTCTTT.